This record looks at one T cell receptor (beta chain) sequence and its context. Participants spanned ages about 18 to 95 years and resided in 20 to 25 US areas. Cohorts were based on clinical histories the participants reported. Per the authors' pipeline: Estimation of nucleated cell counts relied on the amplification of reference gene primers. The table came from immunoSEQ multiplex PCR; TCRdb's copy has only in-frame clones and leaves some out. V and J calls and clone size come straight from that table; D and trimming were deduced from the DNA. The data show approximately 260,000 clones, more than 75% seen once. The data are from a study of blood T cell repertoires in COVID-19. At the level of the study: The United States, Italy and Spain provided the acute and convalescent COVID-19 samples.

The CDR3 totals 17 residues. Sequencing was carried out using PBMCs or T cells enriched from blood (not recorded which). The chain couples TRBV21-1 to TRBJ2-7; TRBD1 reflects the table's D call only, with no check against the DNA. TRBV21-1 is shown as a pseudogene. The receptor was derived from a woman aged 45 to 65 who had been exposed to COVID-19. CDR3 loop: CASRLSRGSVRTYEQYF. For the CDR3, the DNA is TGTGCCAGCAGATTAAGCAGGGGAAGTGTAAGAACCTACGAGCAGTACTTC.